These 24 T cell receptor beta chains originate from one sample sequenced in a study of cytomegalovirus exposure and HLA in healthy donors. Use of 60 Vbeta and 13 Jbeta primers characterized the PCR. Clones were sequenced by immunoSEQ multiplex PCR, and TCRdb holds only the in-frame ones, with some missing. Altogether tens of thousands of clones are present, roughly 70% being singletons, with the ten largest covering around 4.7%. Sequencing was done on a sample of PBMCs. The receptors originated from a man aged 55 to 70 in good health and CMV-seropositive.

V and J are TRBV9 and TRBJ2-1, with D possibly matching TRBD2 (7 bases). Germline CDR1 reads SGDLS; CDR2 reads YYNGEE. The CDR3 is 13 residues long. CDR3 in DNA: TGTGCGTCGGGCGGGGGACATGGGAATGAGCAGTTCTTC. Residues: CASGGGHGNEQFF.

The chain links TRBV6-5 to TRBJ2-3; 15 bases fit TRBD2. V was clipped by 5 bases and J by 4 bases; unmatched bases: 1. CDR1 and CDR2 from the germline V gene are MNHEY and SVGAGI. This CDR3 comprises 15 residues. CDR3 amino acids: CASSGLAGGSDTQYF. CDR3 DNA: TGTGCCAGCAGTGGACTAGCGGGGGGGTCAGATACGCAGTATTTT.

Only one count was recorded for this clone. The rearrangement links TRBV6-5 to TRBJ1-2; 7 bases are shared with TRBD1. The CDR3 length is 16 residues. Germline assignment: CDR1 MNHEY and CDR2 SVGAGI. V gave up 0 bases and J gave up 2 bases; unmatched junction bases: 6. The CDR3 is CASSYSEDRANYGYTF. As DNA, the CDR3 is TGTGCCAGCAGTTACTCAGAAGACAGGGCAAACTATGGCTACACCTTC.

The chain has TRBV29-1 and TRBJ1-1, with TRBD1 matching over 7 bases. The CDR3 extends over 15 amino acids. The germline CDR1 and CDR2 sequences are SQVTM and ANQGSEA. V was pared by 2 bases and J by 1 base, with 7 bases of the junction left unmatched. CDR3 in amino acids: CSVEPQAGGNTEAFF. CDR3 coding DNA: TGCAGCGTTGAACCACAGGCAGGGGGGAACACTGAAGCTTTCTTT. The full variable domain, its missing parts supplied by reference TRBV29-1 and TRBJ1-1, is SAVISQKPSRDICQRGTSLTIQCQVDSQVTMMFWYRQQPGQSLTLIATANQGSEATYESGFVIDKFPISRPNLTFSTLTVSNMSPEDSSIYLCSVEPQAGGNTEAFFGQGTRLTVV.

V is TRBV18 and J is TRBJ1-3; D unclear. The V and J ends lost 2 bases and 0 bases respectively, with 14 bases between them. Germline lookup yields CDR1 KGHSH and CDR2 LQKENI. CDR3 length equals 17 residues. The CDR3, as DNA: TGTGCCAGCTCACCAATTGCAATTGAGGGCTCTGGAAACACCATATATTTT. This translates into CASSPIAIEGSGNTIYF. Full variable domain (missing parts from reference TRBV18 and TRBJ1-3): NAGVMQNPRHLVRRRGQEARLRCSPMKGHSHVYWYRQLPEEGLKFMVYLQKENIIDESGMPKERFSAEFPKEGPSILRIQQVVRGDSAAYFCASSPIAIEGSGNTIYFGEGSWLTVV.

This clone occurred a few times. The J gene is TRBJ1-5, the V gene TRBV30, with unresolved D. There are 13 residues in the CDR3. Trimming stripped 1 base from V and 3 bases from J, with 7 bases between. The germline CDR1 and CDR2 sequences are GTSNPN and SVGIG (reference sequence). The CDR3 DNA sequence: TGTGCCTGGAGTGACGGGTACAATCAGCCCCAGCATTTT. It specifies CAWSDGYNQPQHF.

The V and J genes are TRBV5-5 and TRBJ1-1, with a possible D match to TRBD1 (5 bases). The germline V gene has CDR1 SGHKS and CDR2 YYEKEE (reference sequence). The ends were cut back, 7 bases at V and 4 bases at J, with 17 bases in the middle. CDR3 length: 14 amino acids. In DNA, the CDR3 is TGTGCCAGCGGTAGGGGCTGGGTAGGCACTGAAGCTTTCTTT. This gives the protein CASGRGWVGTEAFF.

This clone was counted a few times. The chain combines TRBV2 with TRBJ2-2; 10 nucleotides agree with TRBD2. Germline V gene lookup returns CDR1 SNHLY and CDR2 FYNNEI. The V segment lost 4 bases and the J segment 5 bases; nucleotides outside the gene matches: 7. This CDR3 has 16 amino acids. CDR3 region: CASSGQAGGGTGELFF. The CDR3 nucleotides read TGTGCCAGCAGTGGGCAAGCGGGGGGGGGAACCGGGGAGCTGTTTTTT. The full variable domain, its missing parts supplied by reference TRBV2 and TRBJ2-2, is EPEVTQTPSHQVTQMGQEVILRCVPISNHLYFYWYRQILGQKVEFLVSFYNNEISEKSEIFDDQFSVERPDGSNFTLKIRSTKLEDSAMYFCASSGQAGGGTGELFFGEGSRLTVL.

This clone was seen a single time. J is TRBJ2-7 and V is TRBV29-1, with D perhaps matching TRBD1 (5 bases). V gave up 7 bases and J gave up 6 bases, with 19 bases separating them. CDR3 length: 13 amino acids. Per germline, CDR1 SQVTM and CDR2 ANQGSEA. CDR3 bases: TGCAGCGCAGCAGGACAAAGAGGTGGCGAGCAGTACTTC. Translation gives CSAAGQRGGEQYF.

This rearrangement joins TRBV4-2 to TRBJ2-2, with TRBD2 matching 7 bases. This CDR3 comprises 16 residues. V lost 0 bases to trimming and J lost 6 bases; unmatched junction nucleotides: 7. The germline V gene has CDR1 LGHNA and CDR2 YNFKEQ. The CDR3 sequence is CASSQDYGTTSGELFF. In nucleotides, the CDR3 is TGTGCCAGCAGCCAAGATTACGGGACTACATCCGGGGAGCTGTTTTTT.

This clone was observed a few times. In DNA form, the CDR3 reads TGTGCCAGCAGTTTAGGGCGGAGGGGATCTCTCAATCAGCCCCAGCATTTT. Its protein is CASSLGRRGSLNQPQHF. V usage is TRBV28 and J usage is TRBJ1-5; D might be TRBD1 (5 bases). CDR1 and CDR2 from the germline V gene are MDHEN and SYDVKM. Trimming left V 2 bases short and J 3 bases short, with 17 bases between. This CDR3 is 17 amino acids long.

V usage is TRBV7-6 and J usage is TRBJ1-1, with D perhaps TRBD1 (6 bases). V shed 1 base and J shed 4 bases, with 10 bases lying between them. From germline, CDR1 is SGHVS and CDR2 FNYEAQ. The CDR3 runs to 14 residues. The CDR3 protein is CASSLGVRGTEAFF. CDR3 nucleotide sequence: TGTGCCAGCAGCTTAGGGGTCAGGGGCACTGAAGCTTTCTTT. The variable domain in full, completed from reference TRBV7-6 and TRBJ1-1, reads GAGVSQSPRYKVTKRGQDVALRCDPISGHVSLYWYRQALGQGPEFLTYFNYEAQQDKSGLPNDRFSAERPEGSISTLTIQRTEQRDSAMYRCASSLGVRGTEAFFGQGTRLTVV.

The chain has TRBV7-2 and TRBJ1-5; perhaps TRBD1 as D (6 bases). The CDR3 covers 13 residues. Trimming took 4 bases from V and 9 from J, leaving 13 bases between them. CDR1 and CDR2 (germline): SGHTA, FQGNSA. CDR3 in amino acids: CASSSTGSAPQHF. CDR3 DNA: TGTGCCAGCAGCTCCACAGGGAGTGCGCCCCAGCATTTT. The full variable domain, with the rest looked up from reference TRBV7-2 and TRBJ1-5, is GAGVSQSPSNKVTEKGKDVELRCDPISGHTALYWYRQSLGQGLEFLIYFQGNSAPDKSGLPSDRFSAERTGGSVSTLTIQRTQQEDSAVYLCASSSTGSAPQHFGDGTRLSIL.

The CDR3 nucleotides are TGTGCCAGCAGCTTGGAGGGGGGGCGGGTCGAGCAGTACTTC. Protein product: CASSLEGGRVEQYF. J is TRBJ2-7 and V is TRBV5-6; D perhaps matches TRBD2 (7 bases). CDR3 length equals 14 residues. Deletions cut 0 bases from V and 6 bases from J, with 13 bases between. Germline CDR1 is SGHDT and CDR2 is YYEEEE.

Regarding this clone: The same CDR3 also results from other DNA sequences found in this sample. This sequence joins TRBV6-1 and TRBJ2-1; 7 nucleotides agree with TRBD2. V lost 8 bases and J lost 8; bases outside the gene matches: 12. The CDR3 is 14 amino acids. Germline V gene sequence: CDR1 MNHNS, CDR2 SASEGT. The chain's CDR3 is CASVVAGGRDEQFF. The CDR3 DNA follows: TGTGCCAGCGTGGTAGCGGGCGGGAGAGATGAGCAGTTCTTC.

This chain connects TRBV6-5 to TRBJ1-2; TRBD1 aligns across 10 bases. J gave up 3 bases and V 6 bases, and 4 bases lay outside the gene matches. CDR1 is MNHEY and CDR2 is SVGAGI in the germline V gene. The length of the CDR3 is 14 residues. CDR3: CASSRDRGYYGYTF. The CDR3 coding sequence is TGTGCCAGCAGCCGGGACAGGGGCTACTATGGCTACACCTTC.

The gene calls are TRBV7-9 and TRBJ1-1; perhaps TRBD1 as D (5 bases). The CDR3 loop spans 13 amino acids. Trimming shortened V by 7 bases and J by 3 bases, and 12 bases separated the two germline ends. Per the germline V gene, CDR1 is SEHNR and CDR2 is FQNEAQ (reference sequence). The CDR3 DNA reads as TGTGCCAGCATCGGGGGGTGGGACACTGAAGCTTTCTTT. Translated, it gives CASIGGWDTEAFF.

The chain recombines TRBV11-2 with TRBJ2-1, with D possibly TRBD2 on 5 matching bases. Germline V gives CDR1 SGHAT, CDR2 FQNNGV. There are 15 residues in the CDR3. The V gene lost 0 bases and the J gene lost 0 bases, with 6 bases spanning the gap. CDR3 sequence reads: CASSLDGSSYNEQFF. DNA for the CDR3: TGTGCCAGCAGCTTAGATGGGAGCTCCTACAATGAGCAGTTCTTC.

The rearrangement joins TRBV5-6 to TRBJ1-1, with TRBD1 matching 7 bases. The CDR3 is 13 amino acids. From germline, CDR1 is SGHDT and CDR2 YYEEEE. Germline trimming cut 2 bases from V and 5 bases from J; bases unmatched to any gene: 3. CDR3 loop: CASSLSGGTEAFF. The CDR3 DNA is TGTGCCAGCAGCTTATCAGGGGGGACTGAAGCTTTCTTT.

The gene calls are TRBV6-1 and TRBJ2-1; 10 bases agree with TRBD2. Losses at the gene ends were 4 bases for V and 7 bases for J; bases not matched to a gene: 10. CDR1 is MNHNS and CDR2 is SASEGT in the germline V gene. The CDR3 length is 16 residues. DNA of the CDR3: TGTGCCAGCAGTGCCTCTCTAGCGGGAGTGGTAAATGAGCAGTTCTTC. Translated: CASSASLAGVVNEQFF.

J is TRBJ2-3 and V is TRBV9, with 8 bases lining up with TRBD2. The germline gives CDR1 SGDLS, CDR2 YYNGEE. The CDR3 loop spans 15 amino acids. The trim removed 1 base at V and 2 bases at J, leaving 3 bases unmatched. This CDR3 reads CASSVRGGITDTQYF. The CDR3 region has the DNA TGTGCCAGCAGCGTACGGGGGGGGATCACAGATACGCAGTATTTT.

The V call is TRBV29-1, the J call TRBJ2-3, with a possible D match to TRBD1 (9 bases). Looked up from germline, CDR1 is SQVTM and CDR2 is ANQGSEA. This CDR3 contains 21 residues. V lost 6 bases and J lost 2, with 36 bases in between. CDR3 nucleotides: TGCAGCGTCGCAACCTTACCGGGACAGGGATCAGCGGGGGAACCCACAGATACGCAGTATTTT. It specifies CSVATLPGQGSAGEPTDTQYF.

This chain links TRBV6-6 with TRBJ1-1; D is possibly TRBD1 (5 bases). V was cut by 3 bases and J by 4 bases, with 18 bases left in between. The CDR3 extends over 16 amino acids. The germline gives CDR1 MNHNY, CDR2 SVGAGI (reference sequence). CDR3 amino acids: CASSYGGKGEGTEAFF. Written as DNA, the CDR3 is TGTGCCAGCAGTTATGGAGGGAAAGGGGAGGGCACTGAAGCTTTCTTT.

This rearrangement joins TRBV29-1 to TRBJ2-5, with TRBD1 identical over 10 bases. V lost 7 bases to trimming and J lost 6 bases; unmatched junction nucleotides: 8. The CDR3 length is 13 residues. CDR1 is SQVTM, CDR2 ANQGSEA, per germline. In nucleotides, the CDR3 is TGCAGCGCCGTCCCGGGACAGGGGCAGACCCAGTACTTC. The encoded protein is CSAVPGQGQTQYF.